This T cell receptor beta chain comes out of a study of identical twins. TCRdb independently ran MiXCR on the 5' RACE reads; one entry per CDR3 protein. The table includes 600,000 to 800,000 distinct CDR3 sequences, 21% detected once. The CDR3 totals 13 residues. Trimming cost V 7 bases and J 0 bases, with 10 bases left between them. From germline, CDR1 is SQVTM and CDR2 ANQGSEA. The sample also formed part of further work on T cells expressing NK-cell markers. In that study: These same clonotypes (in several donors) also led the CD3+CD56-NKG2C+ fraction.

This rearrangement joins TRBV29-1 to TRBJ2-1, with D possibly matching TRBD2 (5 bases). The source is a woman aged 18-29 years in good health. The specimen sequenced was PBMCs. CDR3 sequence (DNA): TGCAGCGGTAGGACTCGCTCCTACAATGAGCAGTTCTTC. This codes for CSGRTRSYNEQFF.